The clone carrying this TCR beta chain was observed once. Its antigen is unidentified. This record belongs to a study of T cell responses to AZD1222 COVID-19 vaccine. Germline CDR1 and CDR2: SGHNT and YYREEE (reference sequence). Losses at the gene ends were 4 bases for V and 3 bases for J; bases not matched to a gene: 3. The CDR3 runs to 15 residues. The repertoire was sequenced with immunoSEQ multiplex PCR; TCRdb's copy has only in-frame clones and lacks some. The data show 74,000 or so clones, with 85% seen just once and approximately 13% held by the top ten. Study-wide points: After the peak T cell response, and only then, were repertoires sampled. Only a handful of people who got AZD1222 tested seropositive at baseline. Two doses of AZD1222 preceded a rise in Spike-specific TCR breadth and depth. Spike was spanned by vaccine-associated CD4 TCRs, which were dominant at 160-218 and 743-854.

The receptor was isolated from an adult in good health. The material sequenced was peripheral blood, taken on day 0 of AZD1222 vaccination. The rearrangement joins TRBV5-4 to TRBJ2-2; the match to TRBD1 covers 10 bases. Here the CDR3 reads CASSRGTGDTGELFF. The CDR3 DNA is TGTGCCAGCAGCCGAGGGACAGGGGACACCGGGGAGCTGTTTTTT.